The 13 T cell receptor beta chains below come from one sample, sequenced in a study of blood T cell repertoires in COVID-19. Using immunoSEQ multiplex PCR, the repertoire was profiled, and TCRdb retains in-frame clones only, with some absent. The sample consists of 300,000 to 400,000 clones, 88% of them appearing once. The sample was PBMCs or T cells enriched from blood (not recorded which). Receptor source: a woman aged 25 to 39 with acute COVID-19.

The chain carries TRBV24-1 and TRBJ2-6, with 9 bases lining up with TRBD1. This CDR3 has 16 residues. The germline V gene encodes CDR1 KGHDR and CDR2 SFDVKD. The V gene end was trimmed by 9 bases and the J gene end by 0 bases; junction bases not matched to a gene: 5. As DNA, the CDR3 is TGTGCCACCGGACAGGGGTCGATCTCTGGGGCCAACGTCCTGACTTTC. Translation gives CATGQGSISGANVLTF.

This sequence joins TRBV9 and TRBJ1-1; possibly TRBD1 for D (6 bases). The CDR3 is 14 amino acids. Germline V CDR1 and CDR2: SGDLS, YYNGEE. V lost 3 bases, J lost 3 bases, and 12 bases lay in between. This chain's CDR3 is CASSASGGHTEAFF. The CDR3, as DNA: TGTGCCAGCAGCGCGAGCGGGGGGCACACTGAAGCTTTCTTT.

The chain carries TRBV24-1 and TRBJ1-6; unclear D gene. Germline-derived CDR1 and CDR2 are KGHDR and SFDVKD. The CDR3 has 18 residues. V lost 1 base and J lost 5, with 17 bases in between. The CDR3 region is CATSDFPDGAPDNSPLHF. As DNA, the CDR3 is TGTGCCACCAGTGATTTCCCCGACGGAGCCCCCGATAATTCACCCCTCCACTTT.

The V and J genes are TRBV30 and TRBJ2-7; 9 bases are a match to TRBD1. Germline-derived CDR1 and CDR2 are GTSNPN and SVGIG (reference sequence). The J segment lost 7 bases and the V segment lost 1 base, leaving 8 bases of the junction unmatched. The CDR3 is 14 residues long. CDR3 amino acids: CAWSGTGTGSEQYF. As DNA, the CDR3 is TGTGCCTGGAGTGGGACCGGGACAGGGTCAGAGCAGTACTTC. Full variable domain (outside the CDR3, taken from reference TRBV30 and TRBJ2-7): SQTIHQWPATLVQPVGSPLSLECTVEGTSNPNLYWYRQAAGRGLQLLFYSVGIGQISSEVPQNLSASRPQDRQFILSSKKLLLSDSGFYLCAWSGTGTGSEQYFGPGTRLTVT.

V usage is TRBV19 and J usage is TRBJ2-7, with D possibly TRBD2 on 7 matching bases. The CDR3 sequence is 14 residues long. CDR1 and CDR2 from the germline V gene are LNHDA and SQIVND (reference sequence). The V end lost 5 bases, the J end lost 3 bases, and 14 bases lay between the germline ends. The CDR3 loop is CASSGRGASYEQYF. For the CDR3, the DNA is TGTGCCAGTAGTGGTCGGGGGGCTAGCTACGAGCAGTACTTC.

V usage is TRBV30 and J usage is TRBJ1-2, with 8 positions matching TRBD1. This CDR3 region has 13 residues. Per germline, CDR1 GTSNPN and CDR2 SVGIG (reference sequence). V gave up 3 bases and J gave up 4 bases; unmatched junction bases: 4. CDR3 sequence reads: CAWSPGGSYGYTF. The CDR3 nucleotides are TGTGCCTGGAGCCCAGGGGGCTCCTATGGCTACACCTTC. Full variable domain (remainder filled in from reference TRBV30 and TRBJ1-2): SQTIHQWPATLVQPVGSPLSLECTVEGTSNPNLYWYRQAAGRGLQLLFYSVGIGQISSEVPQNLSASRPQDRQFILSSKKLLLSDSGFYLCAWSPGGSYGYTFGSGTRLTVV.

The chain links TRBV5-4 to TRBJ1-1, with TRBD1 identical over 8 bases. The germline gives CDR1 SGHNT, CDR2 YYREEE (reference sequence). V lost 4 bases, J lost 3 bases, and 5 bases stayed unmatched. The CDR3 totals 14 residues. Written as DNA, the CDR3 is TGTGCCAGCAGCCAGACAGGGGTGGACACTGAAGCTTTCTTT. It specifies CASSQTGVDTEAFF.

The sample holds a few counts of this clone. The chain links TRBV6-5 to TRBJ2-7; 8 bases map to TRBD1. Germline V lookup: CDR1 MNHEY, CDR2 SVGAGI. CDR3 length: 14 residues. With 7 bases clipped from V and 5 bases from J, the junction kept 10 bases outside the gene matches. CDR3 DNA: TGTGCCAGCACTCTAAGGACAGGGTACCACGAGCAGTACTTC. Protein: CASTLRTGYHEQYF.

J is TRBJ1-5 and V is TRBV3-1 (or the pseudogene TRBV3-2); 11 bases are shared with TRBD1. V was clipped by 3 bases and J by 7 bases; unmatched bases: 5. This CDR3 comprises 15 residues. CDR1 and CDR2 (germline): LGHDT, YNNKEL (reference sequence). For the CDR3, the DNA is TGTGCCAGCAGCCAGGGACAGGGGGACGGCCAGCCCCAGCATTTT. This sequence encodes CASSQGQGDGQPQHF.

V and J are TRBV24-1 and TRBJ2-1; 14 bases are shared with TRBD2. This CDR3 contains 17 residues. Germline assignment: CDR1 KGHDR and CDR2 SFDVKD. V was pared by 3 bases and J by 10 bases, with 10 bases of the junction left unmatched. DNA for the CDR3: TGTGCCACCAGTGATAAAGGACTAGCGGGGGGTTCTGGAGAGCAGTTCTTC. Its protein is CATSDKGLAGGSGEQFF.

This chain connects TRBV12-5 to TRBJ2-7; TRBD1 might be the D (6 bases). The length of the CDR3 is 17 residues. Trimming removed 1 base at V and 0 bases at J, with 16 bases between. Germline loops: CDR1 LGHNT, CDR2 FRNRAP. In nucleotides, the CDR3 is TGTGCTAGTGGTTTGGGGTTTGGCAGGGGCAACTCCTACGAGCAGTACTTC. Translation: CASGLGFGRGNSYEQYF. The full variable domain, its missing parts supplied by reference TRBV12-5 and TRBJ2-7, is DARVTQTPRHKVTEMGQEVTMRCQPILGHNTVFWYRQTMMQGLELLAYFRNRAPLDDSGMPKDRFSAEMPDATLATLKIQPSEPRDSAVYFCASGLGFGRGNSYEQYFGPGTRLTVT.

The rearrangement uses TRBV19 and TRBJ2-1; tentative D call: TRBD2 (7 bases). The CDR3 totals 15 residues. Germline CDR1 LNHDA, CDR2 SQIVND (reference sequence). Trimming cost V 10 bases and J 6 bases, with 22 bases left between them. CDR3 DNA: TGTGCCACCGCTATGGGGGGGCAGGTCGGCAATGAGCAGTTCTTC. This codes for CATAMGGQVGNEQFF.

CDR3 sequence reads: CASSPSVGRNTGELFF. Written as DNA, the CDR3 is TGTGCCAGCAGTCCCAGCGTGGGTCGGAACACCGGGGAGCTGTTTTTT. The V and J genes are TRBV6-2 or TRBV6-3 and TRBJ2-2; no reliable D call. V lost 5 bases, J lost 1 base, and 14 bases lay in between. The CDR3 runs to 16 residues. Germline CDR1 is MNHEY and CDR2 is SVGEGT.